This entry concerns a single T cell receptor (beta chain). The data were produced by immunoSEQ multiplex PCR, yet TCRdb's version contains in-frame clones alone and is incomplete. The sample holds fewer than 350,000 clones, roughly 90% seen once. This entry is derived from a study of blood T cell repertoires in COVID-19. Looking at the study overall: From the United States, Italy and Spain came samples of acute and convalescent COVID-19.

CDR1 SEHNR and CDR2 FQNEAQ come from the germline V gene (reference sequence). Trimming left V 5 bases short and J 11 bases short, with 16 bases between. The CDR3 runs 13 residues. The sample consisted of peripheral blood. The sequence derives from a woman in her thirties with COVID-19, enrolled during active disease. V usage is TRBV7-9 and J usage is TRBJ1-5; maybe TRBD1 (6 bases). The CDR3 sequence: CASSPREGGAQHF. For the CDR3, the DNA is TGTGCCAGCAGCCCCAGGGAAGGGGGGGCCCAGCATTTT.